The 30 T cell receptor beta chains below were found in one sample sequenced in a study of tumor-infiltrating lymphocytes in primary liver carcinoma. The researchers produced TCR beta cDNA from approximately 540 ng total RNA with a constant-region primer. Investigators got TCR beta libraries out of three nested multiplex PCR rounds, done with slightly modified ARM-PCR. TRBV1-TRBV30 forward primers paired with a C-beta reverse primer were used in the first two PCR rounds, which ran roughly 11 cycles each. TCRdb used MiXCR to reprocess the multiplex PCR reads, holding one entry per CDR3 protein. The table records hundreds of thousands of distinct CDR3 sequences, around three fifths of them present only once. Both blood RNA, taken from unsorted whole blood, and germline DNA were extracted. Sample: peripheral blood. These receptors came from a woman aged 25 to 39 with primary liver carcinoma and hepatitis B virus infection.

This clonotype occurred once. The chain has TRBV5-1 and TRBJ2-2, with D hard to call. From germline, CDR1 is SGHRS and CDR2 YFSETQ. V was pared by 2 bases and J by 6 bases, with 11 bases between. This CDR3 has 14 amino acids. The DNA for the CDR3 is TGCGCCAGCAGCTTTGGGATTAGAGCCGGGGAGCTGTTTTTT. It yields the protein CASSFGIRAGELFF.

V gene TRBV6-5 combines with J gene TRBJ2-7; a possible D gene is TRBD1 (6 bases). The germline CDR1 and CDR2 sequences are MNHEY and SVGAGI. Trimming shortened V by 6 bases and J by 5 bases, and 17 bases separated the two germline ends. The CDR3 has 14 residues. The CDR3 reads CASREFGNRDEQYF. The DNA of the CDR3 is TGTGCCAGCAGAGAATTTGGAAACAGGGACGAGCAGTACTTC.

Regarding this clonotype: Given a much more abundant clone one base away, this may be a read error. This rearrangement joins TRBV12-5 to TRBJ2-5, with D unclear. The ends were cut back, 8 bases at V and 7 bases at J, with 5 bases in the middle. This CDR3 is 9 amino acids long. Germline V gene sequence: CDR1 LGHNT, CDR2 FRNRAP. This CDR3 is CASLGTQYF. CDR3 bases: TGTGCTAGTTTGGGGACCCAGTACTTC.

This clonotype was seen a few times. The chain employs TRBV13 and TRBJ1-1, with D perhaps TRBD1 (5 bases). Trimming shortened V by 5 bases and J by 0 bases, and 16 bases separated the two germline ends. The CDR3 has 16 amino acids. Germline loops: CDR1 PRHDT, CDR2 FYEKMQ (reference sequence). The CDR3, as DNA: TGTGCCAGCAGCCGTTATAAGGGGTACATGAACACTGAAGCTTTCTTT. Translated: CASSRYKGYMNTEAFF. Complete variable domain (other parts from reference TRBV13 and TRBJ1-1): AAGVIQSPRHLIKEKRETATLKCYPIPRHDTVYWYQQGPGQDPQFLISFYEKMQSDKGSIPDRFSAQQFSDYHSELNMSSLELGDSALYFCASSRYKGYMNTEAFFGQGTRLTVV.

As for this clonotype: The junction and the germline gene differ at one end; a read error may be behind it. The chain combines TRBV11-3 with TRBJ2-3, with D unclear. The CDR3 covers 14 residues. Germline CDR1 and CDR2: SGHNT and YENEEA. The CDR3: CAGSSLIDTDTQYF. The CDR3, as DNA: TGTGCCGGCAGCTCCCTCATCGACACAGATACGCAGTATTTT.

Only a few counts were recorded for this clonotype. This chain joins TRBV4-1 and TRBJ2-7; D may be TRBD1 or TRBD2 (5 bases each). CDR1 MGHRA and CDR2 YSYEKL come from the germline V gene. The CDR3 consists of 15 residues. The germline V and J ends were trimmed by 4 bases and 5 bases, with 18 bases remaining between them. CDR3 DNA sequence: TGCGCCAGCAGCCGAGACTGGGACCCCGCGGACGAGCAGTACTTC. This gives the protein CASSRDWDPADEQYF.

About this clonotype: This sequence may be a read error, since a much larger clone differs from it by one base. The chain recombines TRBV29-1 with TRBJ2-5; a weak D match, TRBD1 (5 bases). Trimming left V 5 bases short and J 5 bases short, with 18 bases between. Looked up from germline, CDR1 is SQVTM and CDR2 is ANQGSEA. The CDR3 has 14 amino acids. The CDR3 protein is CSVTVPGKMETQYF. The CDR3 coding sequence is TGCAGCGTTACGGTGCCAGGGAAAATGGAGACCCAGTACTTC.

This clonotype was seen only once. The chain's CDR3 is CAVGTTRHEKLFF. Here the CDR3 DNA reads TGTGCCGTAGGGACCACTCGGCATGAAAAACTGTTTTTT. The rearrangement links TRBV15 to TRBJ1-4, with TRBD1 as a possible D gene (5 bases). Trimming removed 11 bases from V and 6 bases from J, with 16 bases in between. CDR1 LNHNV and CDR2 YYDKDF come from the germline V gene (reference sequence). This CDR3 spans 13 amino acids.

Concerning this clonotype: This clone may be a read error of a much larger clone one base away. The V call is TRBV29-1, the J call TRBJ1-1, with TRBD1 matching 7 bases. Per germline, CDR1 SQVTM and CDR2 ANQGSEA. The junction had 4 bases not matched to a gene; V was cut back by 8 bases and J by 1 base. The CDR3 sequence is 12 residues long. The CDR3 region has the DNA TGCAGCATGGGACAGAGGAACACTGAAGCTTTCTTT. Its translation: CSMGQRNTEAFF.

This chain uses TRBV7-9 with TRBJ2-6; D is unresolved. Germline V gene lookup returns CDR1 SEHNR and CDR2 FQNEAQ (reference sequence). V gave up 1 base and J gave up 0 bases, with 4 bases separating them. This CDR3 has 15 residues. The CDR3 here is CASSLGSSGANVLTF. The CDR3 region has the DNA TGTGCCAGCAGCTTAGGCAGCTCTGGGGCCAACGTCCTGACTTTC.

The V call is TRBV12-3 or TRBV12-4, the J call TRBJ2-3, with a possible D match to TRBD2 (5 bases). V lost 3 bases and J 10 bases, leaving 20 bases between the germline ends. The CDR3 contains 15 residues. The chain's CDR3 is CASSFGSRGPDAQYF. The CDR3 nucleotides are TGTGCCAGCAGTTTTGGGTCTCGAGGGCCCGATGCGCAGTATTTT.

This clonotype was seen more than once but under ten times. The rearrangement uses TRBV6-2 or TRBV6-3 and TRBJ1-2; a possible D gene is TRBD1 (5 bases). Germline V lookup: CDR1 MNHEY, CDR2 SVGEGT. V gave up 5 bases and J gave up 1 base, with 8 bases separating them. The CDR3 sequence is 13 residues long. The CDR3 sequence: CASSADSNYGYTF. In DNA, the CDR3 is TGTGCCAGCAGTGCCGACAGTAACTATGGCTACACCTTC.

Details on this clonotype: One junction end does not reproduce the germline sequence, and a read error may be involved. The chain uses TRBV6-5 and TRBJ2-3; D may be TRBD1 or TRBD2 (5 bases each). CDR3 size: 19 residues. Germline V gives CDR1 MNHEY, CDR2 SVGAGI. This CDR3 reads CASRLYWVIGTSMADTQYF. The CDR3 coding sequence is TGTGCCAGCAGACTGTATTGGGTTATCGGGACCTCGATGGCAGATACGCAGTACTTT.

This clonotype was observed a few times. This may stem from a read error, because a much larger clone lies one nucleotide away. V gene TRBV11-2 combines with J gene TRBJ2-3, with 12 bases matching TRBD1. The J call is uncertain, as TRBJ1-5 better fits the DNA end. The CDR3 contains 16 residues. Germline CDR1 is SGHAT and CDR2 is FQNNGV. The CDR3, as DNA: TGTGCCAGCAGCTTAACGGGACAGGGGGCAGCAGATACGCAGCATTTT. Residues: CASSLTGQGAADTQHF.

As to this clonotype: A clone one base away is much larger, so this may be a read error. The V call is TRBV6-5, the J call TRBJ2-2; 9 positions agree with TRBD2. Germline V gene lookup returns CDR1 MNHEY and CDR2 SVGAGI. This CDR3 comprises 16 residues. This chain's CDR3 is CASSWNPGLASGKLFF. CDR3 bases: TGTGCCAGCAGTTGGAATCCGGGACTAGCAAGCGGGAAGCTGTTTTTT.

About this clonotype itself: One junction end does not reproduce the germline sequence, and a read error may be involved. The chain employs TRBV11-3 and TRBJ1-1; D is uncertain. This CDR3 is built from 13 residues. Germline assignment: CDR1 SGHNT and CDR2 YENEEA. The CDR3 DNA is TGTGGCAGCAGCCCCCAGCTGAGCACCGAAGCTTTCTTT. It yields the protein CGSSPQLSTEAFF. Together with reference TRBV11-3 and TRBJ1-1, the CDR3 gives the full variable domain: EAGVVQSPRYKIIEKKQPVAFWCNPISGHNTLYWYLQNLGQGPELLIRYENEEAVDDSQLPKDRFSAERLKGVDSTLKIQPAELGDSAVYLCGSSPQLSTEAFFGQGTRLTVV.

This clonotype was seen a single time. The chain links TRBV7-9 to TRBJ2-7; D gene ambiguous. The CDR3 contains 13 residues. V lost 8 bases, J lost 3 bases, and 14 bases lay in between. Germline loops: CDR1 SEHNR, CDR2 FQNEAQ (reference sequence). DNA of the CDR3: TGTGCCAGCGCCCCTGAGTCACTCTACGAGCAGTACTTC. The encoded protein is CASAPESLYEQYF.

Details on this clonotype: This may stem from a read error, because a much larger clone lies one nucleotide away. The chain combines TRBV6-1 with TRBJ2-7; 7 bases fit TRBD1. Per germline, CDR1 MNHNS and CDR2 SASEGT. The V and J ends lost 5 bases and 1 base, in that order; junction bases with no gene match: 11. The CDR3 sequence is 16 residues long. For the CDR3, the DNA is TGTGCCAGCAGTATGGACCAGGGACAGAGGTCCTACGAGCAGTACTTC. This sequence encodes CASSMDQGQRSYEQYF.

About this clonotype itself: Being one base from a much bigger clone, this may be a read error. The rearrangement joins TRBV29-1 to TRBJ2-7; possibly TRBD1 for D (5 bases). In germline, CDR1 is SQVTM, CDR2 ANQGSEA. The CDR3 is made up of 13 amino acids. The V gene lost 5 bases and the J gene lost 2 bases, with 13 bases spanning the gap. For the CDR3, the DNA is TGCAGCGTTCTTGACAGCCCACCCTACGAGCAGTACTTC. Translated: CSVLDSPPYEQYF.

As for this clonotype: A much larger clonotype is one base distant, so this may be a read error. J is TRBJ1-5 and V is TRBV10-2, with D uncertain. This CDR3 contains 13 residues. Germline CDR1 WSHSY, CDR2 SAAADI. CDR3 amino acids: CASSEGIRQHQHF. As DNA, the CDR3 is TGCGCCAGCAGTGAAGGGATTCGTCAGCACCAGCATTTT.

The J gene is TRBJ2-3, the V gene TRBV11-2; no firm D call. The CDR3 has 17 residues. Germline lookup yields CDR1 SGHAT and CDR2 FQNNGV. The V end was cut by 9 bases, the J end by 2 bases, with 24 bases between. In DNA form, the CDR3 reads TGTGCCAGAAGCCAAACTCCTACCCGGGTCTTCACAGATACGCAGTATTTT. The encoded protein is CARSQTPTRVFTDTQYF.

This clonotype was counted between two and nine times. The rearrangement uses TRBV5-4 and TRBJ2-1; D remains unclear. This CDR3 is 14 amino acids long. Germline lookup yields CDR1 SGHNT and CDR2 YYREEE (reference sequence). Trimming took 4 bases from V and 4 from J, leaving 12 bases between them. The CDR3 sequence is CASSPNGMYNEQFF. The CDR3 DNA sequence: TGTGCCAGCAGCCCTAATGGCATGTACAATGAGCAGTTCTTC.

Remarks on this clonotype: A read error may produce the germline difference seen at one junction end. CDR3: CVSSFGGRGNNEQLF. The CDR3 bases are TGTGTCAGCAGCTTCGGGGGGCGGGGTAACAATGAGCAGCTCTTC. The genes are TRBV11-1 and TRBJ2-1; D possibly corresponds to TRBD2 (7 bases). The length of the CDR3 is 15 residues. The V gene's germline CDR1 is SGHAT and CDR2 FQDESV (reference sequence).

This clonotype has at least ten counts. The CDR3 spells CASSLGRDTDTQYF. The CDR3 DNA sequence: TGTGCCAGCAGCTTAGGCAGGGACACAGATACGCAGTATTTT. The chain carries TRBV7-9 and TRBJ2-3; possible D gene TRBD1, 5 bases. Germline CDR1 and CDR2: SEHNR and FQNEAQ (reference sequence). The CDR3 is 14 amino acids. V gave up 1 base and J gave up 2 bases, with 7 bases separating them. Together with reference TRBV7-9 and TRBJ2-3, the CDR3 gives the full variable domain: DTGVSQNPRHKITKRGQNVTFRCDPISEHNRLYWYRQTLGQGPEFLTYFQNEAQLEKSRLLSDRFSAERPKGSFSTLEIQRTEQGDSAMYLCASSLGRDTDTQYFGPGTRLTVL.

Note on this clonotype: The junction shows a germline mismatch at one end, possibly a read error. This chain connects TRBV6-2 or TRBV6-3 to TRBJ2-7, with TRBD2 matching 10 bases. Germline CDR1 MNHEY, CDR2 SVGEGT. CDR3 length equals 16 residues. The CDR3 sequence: CTSSTRTSGTPYEQYF. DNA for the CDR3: TGTACCAGCAGCACCCGCACTAGCGGGACTCCCTACGAGCAGTACTTC.

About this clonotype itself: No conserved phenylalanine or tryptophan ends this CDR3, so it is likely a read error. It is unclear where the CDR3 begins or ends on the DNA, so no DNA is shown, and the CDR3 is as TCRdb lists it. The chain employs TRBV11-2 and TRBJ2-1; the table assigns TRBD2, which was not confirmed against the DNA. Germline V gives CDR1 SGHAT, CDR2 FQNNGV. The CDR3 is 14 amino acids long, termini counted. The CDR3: CASSLESFSGREFL.

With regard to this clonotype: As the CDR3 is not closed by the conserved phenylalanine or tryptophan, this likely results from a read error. The CDR3, as DNA: TGTGCCAGCACCCAGGGGCGGGAGGGGAGCGGGGAGCTGTTTGTT. Its translation: CASTQGREGSGELFV. V is TRBV11-2 and J is TRBJ2-2, with 9 bases fitting TRBD2. The CDR3 length is 15 residues. Trimming cost V 7 bases and J 7 bases; bases outside gene matches: 10. The germline CDR1 and CDR2 sequences are SGHAT and FQNNGV.

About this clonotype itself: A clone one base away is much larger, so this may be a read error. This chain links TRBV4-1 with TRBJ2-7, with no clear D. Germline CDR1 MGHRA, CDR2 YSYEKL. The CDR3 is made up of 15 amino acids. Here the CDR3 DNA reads TGCGCCAGCAGCCAAGATTTCGACCATGAATACGAGCACTACTTC. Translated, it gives CASSQDFDHEYEHYF.

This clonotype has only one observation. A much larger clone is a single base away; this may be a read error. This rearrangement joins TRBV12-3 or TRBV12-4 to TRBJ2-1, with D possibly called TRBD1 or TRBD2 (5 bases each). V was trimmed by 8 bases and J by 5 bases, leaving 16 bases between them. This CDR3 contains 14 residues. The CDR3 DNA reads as TGTGCCAGCGGTACCGGGACGGCGGACAATGAGCAGTTCTTC. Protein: CASGTGTADNEQFF.

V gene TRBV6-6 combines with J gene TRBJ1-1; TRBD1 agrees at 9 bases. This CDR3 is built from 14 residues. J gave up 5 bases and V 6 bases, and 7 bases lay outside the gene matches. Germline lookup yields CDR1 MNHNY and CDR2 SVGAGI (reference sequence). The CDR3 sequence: CASRPTGGRTEAFF. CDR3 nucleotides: TGTGCCAGCAGACCAACAGGGGGCCGGACTGAAGCTTTCTTT.